The 20 T cell receptor beta chains given below trace back to one sample, sequenced in a study of blood T cells in healthy people across ages. For the second PCR, which ran for 7 to 11 cycles, a sample-barcoded 5' primer and a J-beta primer mix were used. One entry per CDR3 protein results from TCRdb running MiXCR on the 5' RACE reads. This sample has 550,000 to 800,000 distinct CDR3 sequences, with about 32% found just once. Material for sequencing was blood. The receptor set was obtained from a woman of 80 years or more in good health.

This clonotype was observed at least ten times. The chain links TRBV29-1 to TRBJ1-2; D not resolved. The germline V gene has CDR1 SQVTM and CDR2 ANQGSEA. Trimming removed 4 bases from V and 3 bases from J, with 6 bases in between. The length of the CDR3 is 11 residues. Here the CDR3 DNA reads TGCAGCGTTGGCCTATACTATGGCTACACCTTC. Its translation: CSVGLYYGYTF.

This clonotype was counted ten times or more. The rearrangement joins TRBV6-2 or TRBV6-3 to TRBJ2-5, with 14 bases that match TRBD2. The CDR3 has 15 amino acids. Germline CDR1 and CDR2: MNHEY and SVGEGT. The V segment lost 8 bases and the J segment 3 bases; nucleotides outside the gene matches: 5. The CDR3 DNA is TGTGCCAGCTTACGGACTAGCGGGGGGAAAGAGACCCAGTACTTC. Its translation is CASLRTSGGKETQYF.

V gene TRBV6-5 combines with J gene TRBJ2-1; 9 positions match TRBD1. J gave up 7 bases and V 7 bases, and 8 bases lay outside the gene matches. Germline-derived CDR1 and CDR2 are MNHEY and SVGAGI. The CDR3 covers 14 residues. The CDR3 DNA follows: TGTGCCAGCAATCAACAGGGGGCCAGTAATGAGCAGTTCTTC. Translated, it gives CASNQQGASNEQFF.

V usage is TRBV5-1 and J usage is TRBJ2-3, with 7 bases lining up with TRBD1. Germline V gene data show CDR1 as SGHRS and CDR2 as YFSETQ. The CDR3 is 15 residues long. V shed 4 bases, J shed 5 bases, and the junction held 10 bases outside the gene matches. The CDR3 DNA reads as TGCGCCAGCAGCCAAAGATTTACAGGGGTAGATACGCAGTATTTT. Protein sequence: CASSQRFTGVDTQYF. The full variable domain, with the rest looked up from reference TRBV5-1 and TRBJ2-3, is KAGVTQTPRYLIKTRGQQVTLSCSPISGHRSVSWYQQTPGQGLQFLFEYFSETQRNKGNFPGRFSGRQFSNSRSEMNVSTLELGDSALYLCASSQRFTGVDTQYFGPGTRLTVL.

The rearrangement uses TRBV14 and TRBJ2-1; TRBD2 aligns across 13 bases. The J call is doubtful: the DNA matches TRBJ2-7 better. This CDR3 has 15 amino acids. CDR1 SGHDN and CDR2 FVKESK come from the germline V gene. The CDR3 loop reads CASSTLAGGYNEQYF. CDR3 DNA: TGTGCCAGCAGCACACTAGCGGGGGGGTACAATGAGCAGTACTTC.

This clonotype showed up many times. V gene TRBV28 combines with J gene TRBJ2-3; TRBD1 might be the D (6 bases). The ends were cut back, 6 bases at V and 5 bases at J, with 12 bases in the middle. The CDR3 consists of 13 residues. CDR1 and CDR2 from the germline V gene are MDHEN and SYDVKM. CDR3 residues: CASRHGTLDTQYF. CDR3 nucleotides: TGTGCCAGCAGGCACGGGACATTAGATACGCAGTATTTT.

The rearrangement joins TRBV6-1 to TRBJ1-4, with 7 bases matching TRBD1. The germline V gene has CDR1 MNHNS and CDR2 SASEGT. CDR3 length: 13 residues. J lost 5 bases, V lost 6 bases, and 3 bases had no gene match. This CDR3 is CASSGTVNEKLFF. CDR3 in DNA: TGTGCCAGCAGCGGGACAGTCAATGAAAAACTGTTTTTT.

This clonotype was detected once. The V and J genes are TRBV20-1 and TRBJ1-2; D is unresolved. Deletions cut 0 bases from V and 10 bases from J, with 6 bases between. Germline CDR1 and CDR2: DFQATT and SNEGSKA (reference sequence). The CDR3 runs 10 residues. The CDR3 here is CSARELAYTF. DNA for the CDR3: TGCAGTGCTAGAGAACTCGCCTACACCTTC.

This clonotype occurred many times. The chain links TRBV6-1 to TRBJ2-7, with D perhaps being TRBD1 or TRBD2 (5 bases each). The CDR3 has 15 amino acids. Germline CDR1 is MNHNS and CDR2 is SASEGT. V lost 10 bases to trimming and J lost 7 bases, with 26 bases between them. CDR3 coding DNA: TGTGCCATCGCGCCCCCGGGGACCCGGCGTGGGGAGCAGTACTTC. As protein: CAIAPPGTRRGEQYF.

The rearrangement links TRBV5-6 to TRBJ2-7, with unresolved D. This CDR3 is built from 12 residues. CDR1 and CDR2 (germline): SGHDT, YYEEEE. V was pared by 4 bases and J by 7 bases, with 12 bases between. The CDR3 loop reads CASSVSNNEQYF. CDR3 bases: TGTGCCAGCAGCGTCTCTAACAATGAGCAGTACTTC.

This clonotype was observed a few times. This may be a read error, as it is one base from a much larger clone. The rearrangement links TRBV29-1 to TRBJ2-3; 8 bases match TRBD2. The V gene end was trimmed by 4 bases and the J gene end by 5 bases; junction bases not matched to a gene: 8. Germline V gene sequence: CDR1 SQVTM, CDR2 ANQGSEA. The CDR3 length is 14 residues. The CDR3 bases are TGCAGCGTTGTTGGGCGGGGGGTAATAGATACGCAGTATTTT. Residues: CSVVGRGVIDTQYF.

In its sample, this clonotype was seen a few times. The V and J genes are TRBV19 and TRBJ2-3; 9 bases line up with TRBD2. J gave up 1 base and V 6 bases, and 5 bases lay outside the gene matches. This CDR3 is built from 15 residues. Germline loops: CDR1 LNHDA, CDR2 SQIVND (reference sequence). CDR3 sequence (DNA): TGTGCCAGTAGCCAAGCGGGGGGTCGCACAGATACGCAGTATTTT. This sequence encodes CASSQAGGRTDTQYF.

This clonotype appeared many times. Possible read error: a much larger clone is one base away. The V gene is TRBV25-1, the J gene TRBJ2-5, with D maybe TRBD1 (6 bases). The CDR3 loop spans 13 amino acids. In germline, CDR1 is MGHDK, CDR2 SYGVNS. V lost 6 bases to trimming and J lost 0 bases, with 8 bases between them. CDR3 coding DNA: TGTGCCAGCAGGGACAGCGACCAAGAGACCCAGTACTTC. This gives the protein CASRDSDQETQYF.

This clonotype turned up a few times. The chain combines TRBV28 with TRBJ2-3; 11 bases are a match to TRBD2. In germline, CDR1 is MDHEN, CDR2 SYDVKM. This CDR3 contains 15 residues. Trimming at V came to 7 bases and at J to 4 bases, leaving 7 bases not matched to a gene. This CDR3 is CASMASGGWADTQYF. CDR3 in DNA: TGTGCCAGCATGGCTAGCGGGGGGTGGGCAGATACGCAGTATTTT.

The table lists this clonotype with many counts. The rearrangement uses TRBV7-2 and TRBJ2-3, with D unresolved. Per germline, CDR1 SGHTA and CDR2 FQGNSA. The germline V and J ends were trimmed by 5 bases and 4 bases, with 16 bases remaining between them. This CDR3 comprises 15 residues. The CDR3 region is CASSPPGGLADTQYF. Written as DNA, the CDR3 is TGTGCCAGCAGCCCCCCGGGCGGTCTAGCAGATACGCAGTATTTT. Combining the CDR3 with reference TRBV7-2 and TRBJ2-3 gives the whole variable domain GAGVSQSPSNKVTEKGKDVELRCDPISGHTALYWYRQSLGQGLEFLIYFQGNSAPDKSGLPSDRFSAERTGGSVSTLTIQRTQQEDSAVYLCASSPPGGLADTQYFGPGTRLTVL.

The CDR3 DNA reads TGTGCCAGCAGCTTATTGGTAGCTAGGGGTGAGCAGTTCTTC. Translating it yields CASSLLVARGEQFF. The chain has TRBV7-2 and TRBJ2-1; D possibly corresponds to TRBD1 (5 bases). This CDR3 comprises 14 residues. The V gene lost 2 bases and the J gene lost 9 bases, with 14 bases spanning the gap. The germline V gene has CDR1 SGHTA and CDR2 FQGNSA. Filled out from reference TRBV7-2 and TRBJ2-1, the complete variable domain reads GAGVSQSPSNKVTEKGKDVELRCDPISGHTALYWYRQSLGQGLEFLIYFQGNSAPDKSGLPSDRFSAERTGGSVSTLTIQRTQQEDSAVYLCASSLLVARGEQFFGPGTRLTVL.

This clonotype was found many times. The J gene is TRBJ1-2, the V gene TRBV6-1; D ambiguous. Trimming shortened V by 2 bases and J by 6 bases, and 7 bases separated the two germline ends. The CDR3 runs to 12 residues. Germline values: CDR1 MNHNS, CDR2 SASEGT. CDR3 sequence: CASSETGHGYTF. DNA of the CDR3: TGTGCCAGCAGTGAAACTGGCCATGGCTACACCTTC.

This clonotype was counted many times. The chain is built from TRBV20-1 and TRBJ2-3; 7 nucleotides align to TRBD2. The ends lost 6 bases at V and 3 bases at J; junction bases unmatched: 6. Germline values: CDR1 DFQATT, CDR2 SNEGSKA (reference sequence). This CDR3 region has 13 residues. The CDR3 is CSAETSRTDTQYF. CDR3 coding DNA: TGCAGTGCCGAGACTAGCCGGACAGATACGCAGTATTTT.

This clonotype was seen more than once but under ten times. This may be a read error, as it is one base from a much larger clone. This rearrangement joins TRBV7-2 to TRBJ2-5, with D tentatively TRBD1 or TRBD2 (6 bases each). V lost 1 base and J lost 11, with 20 bases in between. There are 15 residues in the CDR3. Germline assignment: CDR1 SGHTA and CDR2 FQGNSA. The CDR3, as DNA: TGTGCCAGCAGCTTAGGAGGGACTCAGGGGTCTGAGCAGTACTTC. It encodes CASSLGGTQGSEQYF.

This clonotype was counted once. The chain couples TRBV7-2 to TRBJ2-1; 8 bases align to TRBD2. Per the germline V gene, CDR1 is SGHTA and CDR2 is FQGNSA. CDR3 length: 16 residues. V trimming: 5 bases; J trimming: 4 bases; junction bases outside the gene matches: 10. The CDR3 protein is CASSPVSGGGYNEQFF. As DNA, the CDR3 is TGTGCCAGCAGCCCAGTCTCAGGCGGGGGGTACAATGAGCAGTTCTTC.